This T cell receptor beta chain was recorded in a study of cytomegalovirus exposure and HLA in healthy donors. Study-wide findings and caveats: Through in vitro validation, a few CMV-associated chains were shown to be specific for CMV antigens. Altogether, about 160 TCR beta chains were recorded as cytomegalovirus-associated. The classifier was said to identify cytomegalovirus status with high specificity and sensitivity.

TCRdb keeps only in-frame clones here, not all; method: immunoSEQ multiplex PCR. In the table there are approximately 59,000 clones, around 93% of which are singletons. The V gene end was trimmed by 8 bases and the J gene end by 7 bases; junction bases not matched to a gene: 16. The germline V gene has CDR1 SEHNR and CDR2 FQNEAQ (reference sequence). CDR3 length: 16 amino acids. With respect to this clone: Its antigen is still unknown.

The sequencing sample was made of PBMCs. This receptor was identified in a woman under 30 in good health and CMV-seropositive. The rearrangement joins TRBV7-9 to TRBJ2-1; 8 bases are a match to TRBD2. The DNA for the CDR3 is TGTGCCAGCGCTGGATTTGGAGGGACTAGTTGGAATGAGCAGTTCTTC. It translates to CASAGFGGTSWNEQFF.